The next 17 T cell receptor beta chains were all read from a single sample in a study of cytomegalovirus exposure and HLA in healthy donors. The primer mix had 60 Vbeta and 13 Jbeta primers. Assay: immunoSEQ multiplex PCR; the TCRdb copy retains only in-frame clones and omits some. The sample consists of about 97,000 clones, over 80% of them appearing once. Sequences were obtained from PBMCs. These receptors all come from a man between 35 and 55 years old in good health and CMV-seronegative.

A few counts support this clone. The V and J genes are TRBV6-5 and TRBJ1-3; maybe TRBD1 (6 bases). CDR1 is MNHEY, CDR2 SVGAGI, per germline. V was cut by 6 bases and J by 4 bases, with 13 bases left in between. The CDR3 sequence is 14 residues long. The CDR3 protein is CASRTQGLGNTIYF. The CDR3 nucleotides are TGTGCCAGCAGAACACAGGGACTAGGAAACACCATATATTTT.

This clone turned up a few times. V and J are TRBV9 and TRBJ1-1, with TRBD1 identical over 8 bases. The CDR3 runs to 13 residues. The germline V gene has CDR1 SGDLS and CDR2 YYNGEE. The V and J ends lost 7 bases and 8 bases, in that order; junction bases with no gene match: 10. CDR3 region: CASDTGGGIEAFF. CDR3 sequence (DNA): TGTGCCAGCGATACAGGGGGTGGAATCGAAGCTTTCTTT.

This sequence joins TRBV13 and TRBJ2-1; 7 nucleotides align to TRBD2. The CDR3 is 12 residues long. Trimming cost V 4 bases and J 7 bases; bases outside gene matches: 1. The germline CDR1 and CDR2 sequences are PRHDT and FYEKMQ (reference sequence). The CDR3 here is CASSSAGNEQFF. For the CDR3, the DNA is TGTGCCAGCAGCTCAGCGGGGAATGAGCAGTTCTTC.

This clone was seen once. V is TRBV19 and J is TRBJ2-2; D may be TRBD1 (6 bases). The CDR3 is 17 residues long. Germline assignment: CDR1 LNHDA and CDR2 SQIVND (reference sequence). The V gene lost 6 bases and the J gene lost 4 bases, with 21 bases spanning the gap. This CDR3 reads CASSSPLQGPGTGELFF. In DNA, the CDR3 is TGTGCCAGTAGCTCACCTCTACAGGGTCCGGGCACCGGGGAGCTGTTTTTT.

The V and J genes are TRBV7-8 and TRBJ1-4; 9 bases are shared with TRBD1. The trim removed 5 bases at V and 1 base at J, leaving 8 bases unmatched. CDR3 size: 17 residues. Germline CDR1 is SGHVS and CDR2 is FQNEAQ. CDR3: CASSPNRGQGTNEKLFF. CDR3 nucleotides: TGTGCCAGCAGCCCCAACAGGGGGCAGGGAACTAATGAAAAACTGTTTTTT.

This clone is a singleton in its sample. The CDR3 sequence: CASSLAGGSTGSYTF. The DNA for the CDR3 is TGTGCCAGCAGCTTAGCCGGGGGATCGACGGGGAGCTACACCTTC. This chain joins TRBV7-9 and TRBJ1-2, with D perhaps matching TRBD1 (5 bases). The CDR3 extends over 15 amino acids. Germline CDR1 and CDR2: SEHNR and FQNEAQ (reference sequence). Trimming stripped 0 bases from V and 9 bases from J, with 17 bases between.

The rearrangement links TRBV9 to TRBJ1-2; 8 bases line up with TRBD1. V gave up 3 bases and J gave up 4 bases; unmatched junction bases: 5. CDR1 SGDLS and CDR2 YYNGEE come from the germline V gene. This CDR3 comprises 14 residues. The CDR3 here is CASSGDRPIYGYTF. DNA of the CDR3: TGTGCCAGCAGCGGGGACAGGCCCATCTATGGCTACACCTTC.

The chain carries TRBV14 and TRBJ2-1; D unclear. Per germline, CDR1 SGHDN and CDR2 FVKESK. The CDR3 totals 11 residues. Trimming took 6 bases from V and 4 from J, leaving 4 bases between them. CDR3 sequence reads: CASSSYNEQFF. CDR3 nucleotides: TGTGCCAGCAGTTCATACAATGAGCAGTTCTTC.

The chain employs TRBV7-2 and TRBJ2-1, with D unclear. Trimming shortened V by 2 bases and J by 8 bases, and 10 bases separated the two germline ends. The CDR3 spans 13 residues. Germline V gene data show CDR1 as SGHTA and CDR2 as FQGNSA. CDR3: CASSLTQSDEQFF. The CDR3 DNA follows: TGTGCCAGCAGCTTAACCCAGTCTGATGAGCAGTTCTTC.

The rearrangement links TRBV7-9 to TRBJ1-2; D unresolved. V was pared by 1 base and J by 3 bases, with 6 bases between. The germline CDR1 and CDR2 sequences are SEHNR and FQNEAQ (reference sequence). The CDR3 covers 13 residues. In nucleotides, the CDR3 is TGTGCCAGCAGCTTAGGGAGGGACTATGGCTACACCTTC. It is translated as CASSLGRDYGYTF. Variable domain in full (rest from reference TRBV7-9 and TRBJ1-2): DTGVSQNPRHKITKRGQNVTFRCDPISEHNRLYWYRQTLGQGPEFLTYFQNEAQLEKSRLLSDRFSAERPKGSFSTLEIQRTEQGDSAMYLCASSLGRDYGYTFGSGTRLTVV.

The rearrangement links TRBV7-9 to TRBJ1-1; D not resolved. CDR3 length: 12 residues. The V gene lost 7 bases and the J gene lost 1 base, with 7 bases spanning the gap. Germline-derived CDR1 and CDR2 are SEHNR and FQNEAQ (reference sequence). CDR3 bases: TGTGCCAGCACAGAAAAGAACACTGAAGCTTTCTTT. Its protein product is CASTEKNTEAFF.

This chain links TRBV6-5 with TRBJ1-2; 7 bases line up with TRBD1. Germline trimming cut 7 bases from V and 7 bases from J; bases unmatched to any gene: 12. The CDR3 contains 14 residues. CDR1 and CDR2 (germline): MNHEY, SVGAGI. The CDR3: CASTRKGGSGGYTF. The CDR3 coding sequence is TGTGCCAGCACCCGAAAAGGGGGCTCGGGTGGCTACACCTTC.

The chain recombines TRBV5-6 with TRBJ2-7; D is undetermined. Trimming pared 2 bases from V and 3 bases from J, leaving 9 bases between. CDR3 length: 13 residues. Per the germline V gene, CDR1 is SGHDT and CDR2 is YYEEEE. DNA for the CDR3: TGTGCCAGCAGCTTCGGTACGGTCTACGAGCAGTACTTC. This codes for CASSFGTVYEQYF.

The gene calls are TRBV2 and TRBJ1-4, with 8 nucleotides matching TRBD1. Germline loops: CDR1 SNHLY, CDR2 FYNNEI. Trimming took 6 bases from V and 7 from J; bases not matched to a gene: 7. The CDR3 has 14 residues. CDR3 loop: CASRITQGVEKLFF. CDR3 in DNA: TGTGCCAGCAGAATAACACAGGGGGTTGAAAAACTGTTTTTT.

CDR3 amino acids: CASEPGFLNEQYF. CDR3 DNA: TGTGCCAGCGAACCAGGGTTTCTCAACGAGCAGTACTTC. The chain couples TRBV6-1 to TRBJ2-7; D perhaps matches TRBD1 (5 bases). The CDR3 runs to 13 residues. Germline CDR1 is MNHNS and CDR2 is SASEGT. The germline V and J ends were trimmed by 8 bases and 5 bases, with 16 bases remaining between them.

The CDR3 nucleotides are TGTGCCAGCAGTTTACAGGGGTCCTATGGCTACACCTTC. Its translation is CASSLQGSYGYTF. The chain has TRBV27 and TRBJ1-2; the D gene is possibly TRBD1 (6 bases). The V gene lost 2 bases and the J gene lost 4 bases, with 8 bases spanning the gap. CDR1 is MNHEY, CDR2 SMNVEV, per germline (reference sequence). The length of the CDR3 is 13 residues.

On this clone: A junction boundary mismatches the germline segment, possibly from a read error. The gene calls are TRBV18 and TRBJ2-7; tentatively, D is TRBD1 (7 bases). Per the germline V gene, CDR1 is KGHSH and CDR2 is LQKENI. The CDR3 consists of 18 residues. As DNA, the CDR3 is TGTGCCAGCTCCCACAGGGGTGGAGGGGAGACCCTCTCCGACGAGCAGTACTTC. Its protein is CASSHRGGGETLSDEQYF. Drawing the rest from reference TRBV18 and TRBJ2-7, the complete variable domain is NAGVMQNPRHLVRRRGQEARLRCSPMKGHSHVYWYRQLPEEGLKFMVYLQKENIIDESGMPKERFSAEFPKEGPSILRIQQVVRGDSAAYFCASSHRGGGETLSDEQYFGPGTRLTVT.